Described below is a single T cell receptor (beta chain) sequence and its context. Per the germline V gene, CDR1 is SQVTM and CDR2 is ANQGSEA. V lost 7 bases to trimming and J lost 7 bases; unmatched junction nucleotides: 7. The CDR3 totals 12 residues. The sample is drawn from a study of blood T cell repertoires in COVID-19. Overall study: COVID-19 samples from acute and convalescent phases originated in the United States, Italy and Spain. T cells, B-cell-depleted T cells, or PBMCs provided the cDNA or gDNA that served as material.

In the authors' methods: Quantification of nucleated cells was approximated via reference gene primer amplification. Sequenced by immunoSEQ multiplex PCR; TCRdb stores in-frame clones only, minus some. That table furnishes V, J and clone size, whereas the DNA furnished D and trimming. The sample lists fewer than 250,000 clones, approximately 91% occurring once. What was sequenced was peripheral blood. This receptor was taken from a man aged 60 to 69 who had recovered from COVID-19. The rearrangement uses TRBV29-1 and TRBJ1-2; 9 bases map to TRBD1. The CDR3 loop is CSGLPQGAGYTF. Written as DNA, the CDR3 is TGCAGCGGCCTTCCACAGGGGGCTGGCTACACCTTC.